This TCR beta chain appears in the sequencing data of a study of tumor-infiltrating lymphocytes in primary liver carcinoma. Study-level background: Staging of the tumors gave T1-T3 N0M0, with widths of 4.2 to 10 cm. Study-wide points: Blood's top-250-clone fraction was significantly lower than that of tumors (p = 0.039). Researchers found tumor-adjacent and tumor-blood pairs overlapped less than tumor region pairs.

Reverse transcription of about 500 ng total RNA with a constant-region primer produced TCR beta cDNA. Sequencing libraries for TCR beta derived from three nested multiplex PCR rounds that used slightly modified ARM-PCR. MiXCR, run by TCRdb on the multiplex PCR reads, gives a single entry per CDR3 protein. The sample consists of hundreds of thousands of distinct CDR3 sequences, around three fifths of them appearing once. This clonotype showed up just a few times. Its specificity is not known. Germline DNA was also extracted, and blood RNA derived from unsorted whole blood. This TCR derives from a woman aged 25 to 39 with primary liver carcinoma and hepatitis B virus infection. The sequenced sample consisted of peripheral blood.

CDR3 nucleotides: TGTGCCAGCAGCCGAGCCGGGGGAGTCGCCACCGGGGAGCTGTTTTTT. It is translated as CASSRAGGVATGELFF. The chain has TRBV13 and TRBJ2-2; possibly TRBD2 for D (6 bases). CDR3 length: 16 residues. V was pared by 5 bases and J by 4 bases, with 17 bases between. Germline V gene lookup returns CDR1 PRHDT and CDR2 FYEKMQ (reference sequence).